These 27 T cell receptor beta chains originate from one sample sequenced in a study of T cell responses to AZD1222 COVID-19 vaccine. The method was immunoSEQ multiplex PCR; TCRdb's version includes in-frame clones alone and lacks a portion of them. The table has approximately 170,000 clones, 85% to 90% seen once; the top ten hold 6.5% to 7%. The material was peripheral blood, obtained on day 0 of AZD1222 vaccination. All receptors come from an adult in good health.

This clone has more than one count but fewer than ten. The genes are TRBV15 and TRBJ1-1, with D unclear. The V and J ends lost 0 bases and 3 bases respectively, with 14 bases between them. This CDR3 has 16 amino acids. Germline V gene data show CDR1 as LNHNV and CDR2 as YYDKDF (reference sequence). CDR3 bases: TGTGCCACCAGCAGAGATATCTCCCCCCGATACACTGAAGCTTTCTTT. Protein: CATSRDISPRYTEAFF.

The chain combines TRBV9 with TRBJ2-1; 7 nucleotides agree with TRBD1. The CDR3 runs 14 residues. Trimming cost V 0 bases and J 5 bases; bases outside gene matches: 2. Germline CDR1 and CDR2: SGDLS and YYNGEE. The chain's CDR3 is CASSVEDRNNEQFF. The CDR3 coding sequence is TGTGCCAGCAGCGTAGAGGACAGGAACAATGAGCAGTTCTTC.

The J gene is TRBJ1-4, the V gene TRBV6-4, with D perhaps matching TRBD1 (5 bases). V was pared by 4 bases and J by 4 bases, with 13 bases between. The CDR3 extends over 15 amino acids. Germline V gene data show CDR1 as MRHNA and CDR2 as SNTAGT. The CDR3 loop reads CASSVQGGGNEKLFF. The CDR3 bases are TGTGCCAGCAGTGTTCAGGGCGGAGGTAATGAAAAACTGTTTTTT.

This chain joins TRBV20-1 and TRBJ1-1; D not resolved. The CDR3 consists of 11 residues. The V gene's germline CDR1 is DFQATT and CDR2 SNEGSKA (reference sequence). Trimming stripped 3 bases from V and 6 bases from J, with 8 bases between. The CDR3 sequence: CSASWSAEAFF. CDR3 sequence (DNA): TGCAGTGCTAGCTGGTCAGCTGAAGCTTTCTTT.

V gene TRBV5-1 combines with J gene TRBJ1-2, with a tentative D call TRBD1 (5 bases). This CDR3 contains 11 residues. The V and J ends lost 7 bases and 3 bases respectively, with 7 bases between them. Germline assignment: CDR1 SGHRS and CDR2 YFSETQ. In DNA, the CDR3 is TGCGCCAGCGGGACTGACTATGGCTACACCTTC. It codes for CASGTDYGYTF.

This rearrangement joins TRBV12-3 or TRBV12-4 to TRBJ2-7; unclear D gene. V lost 3 bases, J lost 6 bases, and 9 bases lay in between. The CDR3 totals 12 residues. CDR3 loop: CASSFRHGEQYF. The CDR3 bases are TGTGCCAGCAGTTTCCGACACGGCGAGCAGTACTTC.

This rearrangement joins TRBV2 to TRBJ2-2; D is perhaps TRBD1 (6 bases). Germline V gives CDR1 SNHLY, CDR2 FYNNEI. V lost 5 bases to trimming and J lost 0 bases, with 7 bases between them. There are 14 residues in the CDR3. The CDR3 here is CASSRTANTGELFF. DNA for the CDR3: TGTGCCAGCAGTCGGACAGCGAACACCGGGGAGCTGTTTTTT.

This chain connects TRBV10-3 to TRBJ2-3; 14 positions agree with TRBD2. Germline loops: CDR1 ENHRY, CDR2 SYGVKD. Germline trimming cut 3 bases from V and 4 bases from J; bases unmatched to any gene: 6. This CDR3 comprises 17 residues. The CDR3 bases are TGTGCCATCAGTGACCCCGGACTAGCGGGGGGAGCAGATACGCAGTATTTT. Protein: CAISDPGLAGGADTQYF.

The chain joins TRBV6-2 or TRBV6-3 to TRBJ2-1; 10 positions agree with TRBD1. Germline trimming cut 4 bases from V and 0 bases from J; bases unmatched to any gene: 3. This CDR3 spans 16 amino acids. Per germline, CDR1 MNHEY and CDR2 SVGEGT. The CDR3 DNA follows: TGTGCCAGCAGTTTTTGGACAGGGGGCTCCTACAATGAGCAGTTCTTC. Protein sequence: CASSFWTGGSYNEQFF.

V gene TRBV12-3 or TRBV12-4 combines with J gene TRBJ1-5; no clear D gene. The V and J ends lost 6 bases and 7 bases respectively, with 10 bases between them. The CDR3 loop spans 12 amino acids. The CDR3 spells CASRNTVQPQHF. The CDR3 nucleotides read TGTGCCAGCAGAAACACGGTGCAGCCCCAGCATTTT.

The chain combines TRBV18 with TRBJ1-1; no clear D gene. V gave up 5 bases and J gave up 2 bases, with 9 bases separating them. The length of the CDR3 is 13 residues. The germline V gene encodes CDR1 KGHSH and CDR2 LQKENI. This chain's CDR3 is CASSYTANTEAFF. The CDR3 nucleotides read TGTGCCAGCTCATATACAGCCAACACTGAAGCTTTCTTT.

The chain recombines TRBV6-5 with TRBJ1-1, with D maybe TRBD1 (6 bases). Germline V gene lookup returns CDR1 MNHEY and CDR2 SVGAGI. V lost 9 bases, J lost 3 bases, and 11 bases lay in between. The CDR3 extends over 12 amino acids. The CDR3, as DNA: TGTGCCAGTAAGACAGGATACACTGAAGCTTTCTTT. Translation: CASKTGYTEAFF.

This chain uses TRBV19 with TRBJ1-1; TRBD1 is a possible D gene (5 bases). V gave up 5 bases and J gave up 4 bases, with 17 bases separating them. The CDR3 is 15 residues long. Germline V gives CDR1 LNHDA, CDR2 SQIVND (reference sequence). In DNA, the CDR3 is TGTGCCAGTAGTGCCGGTATAAGCGGGGGCACTGAAGCTTTCTTT. Amino acids: CASSAGISGGTEAFF. Full variable domain (rest looked up from reference TRBV19 and TRBJ1-1): DGGITQSPKYLFRKEGQNVTLSCEQNLNHDAMYWYRQDPGQGLRLIYYSQIVNDFQKGDIAEGYSVSREKKESFPLTVTSAQKNPTAFYLCASSAGISGGTEAFFGQGTRLTVV.

The CDR3 is CASSYDAYEQYF. DNA of the CDR3: TGTGCCAGCAGTTACGACGCATACGAGCAGTACTTC. This chain joins TRBV6-2 or TRBV6-3 and TRBJ2-7, with D hard to call. V was pared by 2 bases and J by 4 bases, with 6 bases between. The CDR3 length is 12 residues. Germline V gene data show CDR1 as MNHEY and CDR2 as SVGEGT.

This clone was detected once. This sequence joins TRBV6-5 and TRBJ2-7, with D possibly TRBD2 on 5 matching bases. This CDR3 region has 14 residues. V gave up 5 bases and J gave up 0 bases, with 11 bases separating them. The germline V gene has CDR1 MNHEY and CDR2 SVGAGI. The CDR3 is CASSRAVSSYEQYV. CDR3 coding DNA: TGTGCCAGCAGTCGAGCGGTGAGCTCCTACGAGCAGTACGTC.

The V gene is TRBV2, the J gene TRBJ2-6; D ambiguous. Germline V lookup: CDR1 SNHLY, CDR2 FYNNEI. The CDR3 has 12 residues. Deletions cut 7 bases from V and 1 base from J, with 2 bases between. CDR3 amino acids: CASISGANVLTF. The CDR3 DNA reads as TGTGCCAGCATTTCTGGGGCCAACGTCCTGACTTTC. The whole variable domain, remainder taken from reference TRBV2 and TRBJ2-6, is EPEVTQTPSHQVTQMGQEVILRCVPISNHLYFYWYRQILGQKVEFLVSFYNNEISEKSEIFDDQFSVERPDGSNFTLKIRSTKLEDSAMYFCASISGANVLTFGAGSRLTVL.

This sequence joins TRBV6-2 or TRBV6-3 and TRBJ1-1, with D unresolved. The CDR3 totals 17 residues. Germline lookup yields CDR1 MNHEY and CDR2 SVGEGT. Trimming shortened V by 7 bases and J by 0 bases, and 21 bases separated the two germline ends. CDR3 residues: CASTPWAGPNLNTEAFF. CDR3 in DNA: TGTGCCAGCACCCCTTGGGCAGGCCCGAATTTGAACACTGAAGCTTTCTTT.

The chain employs TRBV7-9 and TRBJ1-1; D remains ambiguous. This CDR3 spans 13 amino acids. V gave up 5 bases and J gave up 1 base, with 8 bases separating them. Germline CDR1 SEHNR, CDR2 FQNEAQ (reference sequence). The CDR3 is CASSIGPNTEAFF. Here the CDR3 DNA reads TGTGCCAGCAGCATCGGCCCGAACACTGAAGCTTTCTTT.

This clone was detected only once. J is TRBJ2-5 and V is TRBV6-2 or TRBV6-3; weak D call: TRBD1 (5 bases). V lost 4 bases, J lost 5 bases, and 14 bases lay in between. From germline, CDR1 is MNHEY and CDR2 SVGEGT. This CDR3 has 14 amino acids. The DNA for the CDR3 is TGTGCCAGCAGTTCCTTCAGGGATACGGAGACCCAGTACTTC. Protein: CASSSFRDTETQYF.

The chain recombines TRBV5-1 with TRBJ2-7, with a possible D match to TRBD1 (7 bases). V was pared by 4 bases and J by 5 bases, with 31 bases between. This CDR3 has 19 amino acids. The germline V gene has CDR1 SGHRS and CDR2 YFSETQ. CDR3 residues: CASSPRRGTANKEINEQYF. CDR3 sequence (DNA): TGCGCCAGCAGCCCGCGGCGCGGGACAGCGAATAAAGAGATTAACGAGCAGTACTTC.

The chain joins TRBV2 to TRBJ1-5; D gene uncertain. Trimming cost V 4 bases and J 5 bases, with 9 bases left between them. This CDR3 has 13 residues. Germline values: CDR1 SNHLY, CDR2 FYNNEI. CDR3 nucleotides: TGTGCCAGCAGTGGGAATGGGGATCAGCCCCAGCATTTT. This gives the protein CASSGNGDQPQHF.

The V gene is TRBV30, the J gene TRBJ1-3; no definite D call. CDR3 length: 12 amino acids. The germline CDR1 and CDR2 sequences are GTSNPN and SVGIG (reference sequence). The V end was cut by 2 bases, the J end by 4 bases, with 6 bases between. CDR3 nucleotide sequence: TGTGCCTGGAGTCAACAGGGAAACACCATATATTTT. This codes for CAWSQQGNTIYF.

This chain links TRBV30 with TRBJ1-5, with 9 bases aligning to TRBD1. The ends lost 1 base at V and 7 bases at J; junction bases unmatched: 8. Per the germline V gene, CDR1 is GTSNPN and CDR2 is SVGIG (reference sequence). The CDR3 is made up of 15 amino acids. Here the CDR3 DNA reads TGTGCCTGGAGTGCCACAGGGGGCGGGGAGCAGCCCCAGCATTTT. Translation gives CAWSATGGGEQPQHF.

The chain carries TRBV5-1 and TRBJ2-3, with 11 bases lining up with TRBD1. With V trimmed by 3 bases and J by 4 bases, 7 bases remained unmatched. CDR3 length: 16 amino acids. The germline V gene has CDR1 SGHRS and CDR2 YFSETQ. The CDR3 is CASSWGDRGTADTQYF. The CDR3 DNA reads TGCGCCAGCAGCTGGGGGGACAGGGGGACGGCAGATACGCAGTATTTT.

This chain joins TRBV19 and TRBJ1-6; D gene ambiguous. Between the trimmed V and J ends, which lost 2 bases and 2 bases, there was a span of 10 bases. Germline CDR1 LNHDA, CDR2 SQIVND (reference sequence). The CDR3 is 16 residues long. The CDR3: CASSISRQAYNSPLHF. CDR3 DNA sequence: TGTGCCAGTAGTATAAGCCGACAAGCCTATAATTCACCCCTCCACTTT. Supplemented by reference TRBV19 and TRBJ1-6, the full variable domain reads DGGITQSPKYLFRKEGQNVTLSCEQNLNHDAMYWYRQDPGQGLRLIYYSQIVNDFQKGDIAEGYSVSREKKESFPLTVTSAQKNPTAFYLCASSISRQAYNSPLHFGNGTRLTVT.

The chain is built from TRBV2 and TRBJ2-7, with D possibly being TRBD1 (6 bases). Germline V gene lookup returns CDR1 SNHLY and CDR2 FYNNEI. There are 14 residues in the CDR3. V lost 2 bases, J lost 9 bases, and 17 bases lay in between. Written as DNA, the CDR3 is TGTGCCAGCAGTGAACCGGCAGGGGTGTTAGGGCAGTACGTC. It translates to CASSEPAGVLGQYV.

The rearrangement links TRBV30 to TRBJ1-6; D remains ambiguous. CDR3 length equals 16 residues. The V and J ends lost 4 bases and 0 bases respectively, with 13 bases between them. Germline lookup yields CDR1 GTSNPN and CDR2 SVGIG (reference sequence). The CDR3 loop reads CAWMFSGSSYNSPLHF. CDR3 DNA: TGTGCCTGGATGTTTTCTGGAAGCTCCTATAATTCACCCCTCCACTTT.